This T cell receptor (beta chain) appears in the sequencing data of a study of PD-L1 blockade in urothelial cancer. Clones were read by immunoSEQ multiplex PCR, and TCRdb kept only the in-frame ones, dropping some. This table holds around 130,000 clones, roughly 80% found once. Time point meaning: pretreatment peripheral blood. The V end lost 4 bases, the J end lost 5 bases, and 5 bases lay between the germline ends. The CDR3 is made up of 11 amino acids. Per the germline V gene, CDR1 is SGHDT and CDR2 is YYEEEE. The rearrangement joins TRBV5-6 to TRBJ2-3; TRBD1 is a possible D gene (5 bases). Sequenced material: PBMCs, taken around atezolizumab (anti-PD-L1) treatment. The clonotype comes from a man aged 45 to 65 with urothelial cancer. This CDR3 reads CASSQGDTQYF. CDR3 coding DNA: TGTGCCAGCAGCCAGGGAGATACGCAGTATTTT.